Listed below are T cell receptor beta chains from one sample, sequenced in a study of cytomegalovirus exposure and HLA in healthy donors. Sequencing was performed with immunoSEQ multiplex PCR; in TCRdb, only in-frame clones are kept and a portion is missing. The table for this sample gives 130,000 to 150,000 clones. The source material was PBMCs. These receptors were taken from a woman aged 45-65 years in good health and CMV-seronegative. The CDR3 runs from the conserved cysteine through the conserved F or W. D genes are given only for firm matches.

>TRBV11-3|TRBJ2-1|TRBD2
CASSLNPTSGSYNEQFF
TGTGCCAGCAGCCTCAACCCCACTAGCGGGAGTTACAATGAGCAGTTCTTC
>TRBV2|TRBJ2-3|TRBD1
CASTPGQGRTDTQYF
TGTGCCAGTACGCCGGGACAGGGACGCACAGATACGCAGTATTTT
>TRBV5-1|TRBJ1-1|.
CASSLRTYTEAFF
TGCGCCAGCAGCCTTCGGACTTACACTGAAGCTTTCTTT
>TRBV6-5|TRBJ2-7|TRBD2
CASTASGGSEDEQYF
TGTGCCAGCACCGCTAGCGGGGGCAGTGAGGACGAGCAGTACTTC
>TRBV2|TRBJ2-6|.
CASSLSAGANVLTF
TGTGCCAGCAGTTTATCAGCTGGGGCCAACGTCCTGACTTTC
>TRBV27|TRBJ2-7|TRBD2
CASSGTSGTYEQYF
TGTGCCAGCAGTGGGACTAGCGGGACCTACGAGCAGTACTTC
>TRBV19|TRBJ2-7|.
CASSPRVPYEQYF
TGTGCCAGTAGTCCCCGGGTCCCCTACGAGCAGTACTTC
>TRBV29-1|TRBJ2-5|.
CSAGGTQGQETQYF
TGCAGCGCCGGGGGTACGCAGGGCCAAGAGACCCAGTACTTC
>TRBV7-9|TRBJ1-6|TRBD1
CASRAGTGDSPLHF
TGTGCCAGCAGGGCAGGGACAGGGGATTCACCCCTCCACTTT
>TRBV7-3|TRBJ1-1|TRBD1
CASSFGQENTEAFF
TGTGCCAGCAGCTTTGGACAGGAGAACACTGAAGCTTTCTTT
>TRBV6-1|TRBJ2-1|.
CASSEGTAPTSEQFF
TGTGCCAGCAGTGAAGGGACAGCACCCACCAGTGAGCAGTTCTTC
>TRBV28|TRBJ2-4|TRBD2
CASTPGLVGTIQYF
TGTGCCAGCACCCCGGGACTAGTTGGGACCATTCAGTACTTC
>TRBV5-1|TRBJ2-3|TRBD1
CASSLGGTGYTDTQYF
TGCGCCAGCAGCTTGGGGGGGACAGGTTACACAGATACGCAGTATTTT
>TRBV30|TRBJ1-5|.
CAWSTFYSNQPQHF
TGTGCCTGGAGCACTTTTTATAGCAATCAGCCCCAGCATTTT
>TRBV11-2|TRBJ2-1|TRBD2
CASSLEGLAGKLFF
TGTGCCAGCAGCTTAGAGGGACTAGCGGGAAAGTTGTTCTTC
>TRBV5-1|TRBJ2-7|.
CASRPREEFHEQYF
TGCGCCAGCAGGCCCCGGGAAGAGTTCCACGAGCAGTACTTC
>TRBV4-1|TRBJ2-3|TRBD1
CASSSGQGADTQYF
TGCGCCAGCAGCTCGGGACAGGGTGCAGATACGCAGTATTTT
>TRBV5-1|TRBJ2-5|TRBD2
CASSFKRGGEETQYF
TGCGCCAGCAGCTTCAAACGGGGGGGGGAAGAGACCCAGTACTTC
>TRBV7-8|TRBJ2-2|TRBD2
CASSLRSLAGGPPGELFF
TGTGCCAGCAGCTTAAGATCCCTAGCGGGGGGGCCCCCGGGGGAGCTGTTTTTT
>TRBV6-5|TRBJ2-7|TRBD2
CASSTSGSGTYEQYF
TGTGCCAGCAGTACTAGCGGGAGTGGGACCTACGAGCAGTACTTC